This T cell receptor beta chain was recovered during a study of molecular identifiers for immune sequencing clone quantification. Study summary: Replicates partitioned RNA from around 18,000 or 91,000 naive CD8 cells into five parts, sequencing four.

Whole-study findings and limits: A single cell's spiked Jurkat TCR RNA was reportedly detectable among about a million naive cells.

The CDR3 has 17 amino acids. The germline gives CDR1 SEHNR, CDR2 FQNEAQ (reference sequence). TCRdb reanalysed the PCR reads using MiXCR and keeps one entry per CDR3 protein. This sample has 85,000 to 100,000 distinct CDR3 sequences; around 20% occur once, and the top ten carry about 0.95%. On this clonotype itself: Its antigen is not identified. A clone one base away is much larger, so this may be a read error.

The chain recombines TRBV7-9 with TRBJ2-3; the D gene is possibly TRBD2 (6 bases). Sequenced input: naive CD8+ T cells from blood, with Jurkat cell RNA spiked in. Subset indicated: FACS-sorted CD8+CD4-CCR7+CD45RA+ naive T cells. The receptor was isolated from a human donor in good health. Some libraries in this study had Jurkat cell RNA spiked in. CDR3 sequence: CAGSLAEHRGETDTQYF. CDR3 nucleotide sequence: TGTGCCGGCAGCTTAGCGGAACATAGGGGTGAGACAGATACGCAGTATTTT. The whole variable domain, remainder taken from reference TRBV7-9 and TRBJ2-3, is DTGVSQNPRHKITKRGQNVTFRCDPISEHNRLYWYRQTLGQGPEFLTYFQNEAQLEKSRLLSDRFSAERPKGSFSTLEIQRTEQGDSAMYLCAGSLAEHRGETDTQYFGPGTRLTVL.